The next 32 T cell receptor beta chains were all read from a single sample in a study of cytomegalovirus exposure and HLA in healthy donors. PCR used 60 Vbeta primers and 13 Jbeta primers. Only in-frame clones appear in the TCRdb table, and some are missing; sequencing was by immunoSEQ multiplex PCR. The sample shows around 90,000 clones, around four fifths of them seen only once. The sample taken for sequencing was PBMCs. These receptors all stem from a woman in her forties in good health and CMV-seronegative.

This chain uses TRBV4-3 with TRBJ2-5, with 7 bases lining up with TRBD2. The DNA end favors TRBJ2-7, so the J call may be wrong. The CDR3 totals 16 residues. Germline lookup yields CDR1 LGHNA and CDR2 YSLEER. The CDR3 coding sequence is TGCGCCAGCAGCCAAATCTTTGGCGGGAGTTCCTACGAGCAGTACTTC. Translation: CASSQIFGGSSYEQYF.

V gene TRBV28 combines with J gene TRBJ1-2; TRBD1 might be the D (6 bases). Germline CDR1 and CDR2: MDHEN and SYDVKM. With 7 bases removed from V and 2 bases from J, the gap between germline ends came to 11 bases. There are 13 residues in the CDR3. CDR3 bases: TGTGCCAGCACCCCCGACAGGAACTATGGCTACACCTTC. This encodes CASTPDRNYGYTF.

This clone was detected once. V usage is TRBV9 and J usage is TRBJ2-1; TRBD2 agrees at 11 bases. CDR3 length equals 17 residues. Trimming removed 4 bases from V and 3 bases from J; junction bases left unmatched: 9. Germline loops: CDR1 SGDLS, CDR2 YYNGEE. The CDR3 reads CASSPRTSGFGYNEQFF. The CDR3 DNA is TGTGCCAGCAGCCCCAGGACTAGCGGGTTTGGCTACAATGAGCAGTTCTTC.

The chain recombines TRBV2 with TRBJ2-1, with a weak D call TRBD1 (5 bases). This CDR3 region has 15 residues. Germline lookup yields CDR1 SNHLY and CDR2 FYNNEI. V was trimmed by 1 base and J by 0 bases, leaving 7 bases between them. In DNA, the CDR3 is TGTGCCAGCAGTGAAGTGGACACCTCCTACAATGAGCAGTTCTTC. Protein product: CASSEVDTSYNEQFF.

The V gene is TRBV6-1, the J gene TRBJ1-1, with D possibly matching TRBD1 (5 bases). Germline values: CDR1 MNHNS, CDR2 SASEGT. The CDR3 loop spans 14 amino acids. V was cut by 4 bases and J by 4 bases, with 13 bases left in between. CDR3 in amino acids: CASSASGISTEAFF. CDR3 in DNA: TGTGCCAGCAGTGCCTCAGGGATTAGCACTGAAGCTTTCTTT.

The chain recombines TRBV10-3 with TRBJ2-6; 8 bases fit TRBD1. The V gene end was trimmed by 5 bases and the J gene end by 1 base; junction bases not matched to a gene: 4. Germline V gene data show CDR1 as ENHRY and CDR2 as SYGVKD. CDR3 length: 16 residues. The CDR3 here is CAISRTGGSGANVLTF. DNA of the CDR3: TGTGCCATCAGTCGAACAGGGGGTTCTGGGGCCAACGTCCTGACTTTC.

This clone is a singleton in its sample. The gene calls are TRBV23-1 and TRBJ2-7, with TRBD1 as a possible D gene (6 bases). TRBV23-1 is identified as an open reading frame with a role that is uncertain. V lost 0 bases and J 0 bases, leaving 9 bases between the germline ends. This CDR3 has 15 residues. The CDR3: CASSQSRTVSYEQYF. CDR3 DNA sequence: TGCGCCAGCAGTCAATCCCGGACAGTCTCCTACGAGCAGTACTTC.

This clone came up once. The gene calls are TRBV5-5 and TRBJ1-1; TRBD1 is a possible D gene (5 bases). Per germline, CDR1 SGHKS and CDR2 YYEKEE (reference sequence). Between the trimmed V and J ends, which lost 4 bases and 5 bases, there was a span of 21 bases. This CDR3 has 16 amino acids. CDR3: CASSVGGVTQGTEAFF. The CDR3 bases are TGTGCCAGCAGCGTGGGTGGGGTTACGCAGGGTACTGAAGCTTTCTTT.

The chain is built from TRBV29-1 and TRBJ1-1; D unresolved. Deletions cut 1 base from V and 5 bases from J, with 14 bases between. This CDR3 has 14 amino acids. Germline CDR1 is SQVTM and CDR2 is ANQGSEA. CDR3 in DNA: TGCAGCGTTGAAGGGGTGGTGCGGAAGACTGAAGCTTTCTTT. Translated: CSVEGVVRKTEAFF.

The chain couples TRBV7-8 to TRBJ1-1; 9 bases match TRBD1. This CDR3 region has 15 residues. Germline lookup yields CDR1 SGHVS and CDR2 FQNEAQ. V was pared by 5 bases and J by 0 bases, with 4 bases of the junction left unmatched. In DNA form, the CDR3 reads TGTGCCAGCAGCCCCAGGACAGGGGTGAACACTGAAGCTTTCTTT. It specifies CASSPRTGVNTEAFF.

The chain uses TRBV10-1 and TRBJ2-7; 8 bases align to TRBD2. The CDR3 sequence is 13 residues long. Germline V gene sequence: CDR1 WNHNN, CDR2 SYGVQD (reference sequence). The J segment lost 6 bases and the V segment lost 5 bases, leaving 6 bases of the junction unmatched. The CDR3 nucleotides are TGCGCCAGCAGTAAATTAGCGGGGATCGAGCAGTACTTC. This encodes CASSKLAGIEQYF.

This clone was observed a handful of times. This chain connects TRBV30 to TRBJ2-5; no firm D call. Germline CDR1 GTSNPN, CDR2 SVGIG (reference sequence). The CDR3 has 14 residues. V was shortened by 1 base and J by 6 bases, with 15 bases between the two germline ends. The CDR3, as DNA: TGTGCCTGGAGTGGTTTAGTATCGTCCAAGACCCAGTACTTC. The encoded protein is CAWSGLVSSKTQYF.

This sequence joins TRBV25-1 and TRBJ1-2; TRBD1 might be the D (6 bases). CDR3 length: 13 residues. Germline assignment: CDR1 MGHDK and CDR2 SYGVNS. V was cut by 10 bases and J by 8 bases, with 20 bases left in between. The CDR3 loop reads CATYYREEGGYTF. In DNA, the CDR3 is TGTGCCACCTACTACAGGGAAGAGGGCGGCTACACCTTC.

This chain links TRBV6-4 with TRBJ2-3; 13 nucleotides align to TRBD2. This CDR3 contains 15 residues. After removal of 6 bases from V and 6 bases from J, the junction contained 6 bases not matched to a gene. Germline V gene lookup returns CDR1 MRHNA and CDR2 SNTAGT. CDR3 sequence reads: CASSRTSGSGDTQYF. The CDR3 coding sequence is TGTGCCAGCAGCCGGACTAGCGGGAGCGGGGATACGCAGTATTTT.

The chain links TRBV5-4 to TRBJ1-1, with 7 bases identical to TRBD1. The junction had 5 bases not matched to a gene; V was cut back by 0 bases and J by 0 bases. The germline CDR1 and CDR2 sequences are SGHNT and YYREEE (reference sequence). This CDR3 contains 16 residues. The CDR3 coding sequence is TGTGCCAGCAGCTTGGGTCGGACAGGTTTGAACACTGAAGCTTTCTTT. Translating it yields CASSLGRTGLNTEAFF.

The chain employs TRBV2 and TRBJ1-1, with D perhaps TRBD1 (5 bases). Trimming left V 4 bases short and J 5 bases short, with 14 bases between. The CDR3 runs to 14 residues. Germline V gene sequence: CDR1 SNHLY, CDR2 FYNNEI. CDR3 in amino acids: CASSAGPGGTEAFF. CDR3 nucleotides: TGTGCCAGCAGTGCAGGTCCGGGGGGAACTGAAGCTTTCTTT.

A note on this clone: It is likely a read error, because the conserved phenylalanine at the end of the CDR3 is missing. The DNA is omitted, as the CDR3 cannot be located on it reliably, and the CDR3 follows TCRdb's listing. J is TRBJ1-4 and V is TRBV28; TRBD1 is the table's D call and was not checked against the DNA. Including both end residues, the CDR3 is 14 amino acids long. The V gene's germline CDR1 is MDHEN and CDR2 SYDVKM. CDR3 in amino acids: CASSPLSWGPEPLR.

This chain joins TRBV5-1 and TRBJ2-5, with D possibly being TRBD1 (5 bases). The end of the DNA is better explained by TRBJ2-7, so the J call may be wrong. The CDR3 length is 14 residues. The V gene's germline CDR1 is SGHRS and CDR2 YFSETQ. The CDR3 reads CASSLERQIYEQYF. CDR3 in DNA: TGCGCCAGCAGCTTGGAAAGACAGATCTACGAGCAGTACTTC.

J is TRBJ2-4 and V is TRBV27, with 7 bases identical to TRBD2. V lost 6 bases to trimming and J lost 8 bases; unmatched junction nucleotides: 10. Germline loops: CDR1 MNHEY, CDR2 SMNVEV (reference sequence). The CDR3 contains 14 residues. CDR3 bases: TGTGCCAGCAGCCTGGGGGGGAGATGGGACATTCAGTACTTC. Its translation is CASSLGGRWDIQYF.

This clone came up a few times. V and J are TRBV6-1 and TRBJ2-7, with TRBD1 identical over 7 bases. CDR3 length: 14 residues. Germline V gene lookup returns CDR1 MNHNS and CDR2 SASEGT. J was trimmed by 2 bases and V by 5 bases; bases with no gene match: 6. In nucleotides, the CDR3 is TGTGCCAGCAGTTTACAGGGGAATCCCTACGAGCAGTACTTC. Its translation: CASSLQGNPYEQYF.

V and J are TRBV6-5 and TRBJ2-1, with 7 nucleotides matching TRBD2. V shed 8 bases, J shed 9 bases, and the junction held 10 bases outside the gene matches. The length of the CDR3 is 13 residues. Per the germline V gene, CDR1 is MNHEY and CDR2 is SVGAGI. CDR3 sequence: CASEGLVGSEQFF. Written as DNA, the CDR3 is TGTGCCAGCGAAGGACTAGTGGGTAGTGAGCAGTTCTTC.

V is TRBV9 and J is TRBJ1-2; D possibly corresponds to TRBD1 (5 bases). This CDR3 comprises 15 residues. V gave up 0 bases and J gave up 3 bases, with 12 bases separating them. Germline CDR1 is SGDLS and CDR2 is YYNGEE. CDR3 sequence reads: CASSVDVGGDYGYTF. The CDR3 DNA sequence: TGTGCCAGCAGCGTAGACGTCGGGGGGGACTATGGCTACACCTTC. Based on the CDR3 plus reference TRBV9 and TRBJ1-2, the full variable domain is DSGVTQTPKHLITATGQRVTLRCSPRSGDLSVYWYQQSLDQGLQFLIQYYNGEERAKGNILERFSAQQFPDLHSELNLSSLELGDSALYFCASSVDVGGDYGYTFGSGTRLTVV.

The V and J genes are TRBV9 and TRBJ2-2, with 9 bases identical to TRBD1. This CDR3 comprises 16 residues. J lost 8 bases, V lost 0 bases, and 8 bases had no gene match. Germline assignment: CDR1 SGDLS and CDR2 YYNGEE. The CDR3 spells CASSVASGQGSGELFF. The CDR3 nucleotides are TGTGCCAGCAGCGTAGCTTCGGGACAGGGTTCGGGGGAGCTGTTTTTT.

The chain couples TRBV19 to TRBJ1-1, with 7 bases fitting TRBD1. The V and J ends lost 5 bases and 4 bases, in that order; junction bases with no gene match: 10. This CDR3 has 15 amino acids. Germline lookup yields CDR1 LNHDA and CDR2 SQIVND (reference sequence). The CDR3 loop reads CASSQTGLSATEAFF. CDR3 bases: TGTGCCAGTAGTCAGACAGGGCTGAGCGCCACTGAAGCTTTCTTT.

By share, this clone ranks as medium-sized. The V call is TRBV4-2, the J call TRBJ2-6, with TRBD1 identical over 10 bases. The V segment lost 2 bases and the J segment 3 bases; nucleotides outside the gene matches: 4. This CDR3 comprises 17 residues. CDR1 and CDR2 (germline): LGHNA, YNFKEQ. The CDR3 DNA reads as TGTGCCAGCAGCCAAACCGGGACAGGGGATGGGGCCAACGTCCTGACTTTC. Residues: CASSQTGTGDGANVLTF.

The chain couples TRBV10-3 to TRBJ1-5; TRBD1 aligns across 7 bases. This CDR3 region has 13 residues. V shed 8 bases, J shed 6 bases, and the junction held 7 bases outside the gene matches. Germline CDR1 and CDR2: ENHRY and SYGVKD. In DNA, the CDR3 is TGTGCCATCGCAGGGGGGAAACGTCAGCCCCAGCATTTT. It codes for CAIAGGKRQPQHF.

J is TRBJ2-1 and V is TRBV28; D is unresolved. The germline V and J ends were trimmed by 5 bases and 0 bases, with 14 bases remaining between them. Germline CDR1 MDHEN, CDR2 SYDVKM. The CDR3 is 16 amino acids. The CDR3 bases are TGTGCCAGCAGTGCGTTCTTACAGAGCTCCTACAATGAGCAGTTCTTC. It yields the protein CASSAFLQSSYNEQFF.

The V call is TRBV4-2, the J call TRBJ2-3, with 8 bases identical to TRBD1. The germline gives CDR1 LGHNA, CDR2 YNFKEQ. The trim removed 0 bases at V and 1 base at J, leaving 6 bases unmatched. The CDR3 covers 17 residues. The CDR3 region is CASSQDRQGIGTDTQYF. CDR3 sequence (DNA): TGTGCCAGCAGCCAAGATCGACAGGGGATCGGCACAGATACGCAGTATTTT.

The genes are TRBV10-3 and TRBJ2-1, with 11 bases aligning to TRBD2. The CDR3 has 14 amino acids. In germline, CDR1 is ENHRY, CDR2 SYGVKD. J was trimmed by 5 bases and V by 8 bases; bases with no gene match: 5. The CDR3 coding sequence is TGTGCCATCGCCGGGACTAGCGGTCACAATGAGCAGTTCTTC. This gives the protein CAIAGTSGHNEQFF.

The gene calls are TRBV30 and TRBJ2-3; 9 bases map to TRBD2. There are 16 residues in the CDR3. V was clipped by 4 bases and J by 4 bases; unmatched bases: 12. CDR1 GTSNPN and CDR2 SVGIG come from the germline V gene (reference sequence). CDR3 nucleotide sequence: TGTGCCTGGACCGAAGGGACTAGCCCGGGGGCAGATACGCAGTATTTT. Its translation: CAWTEGTSPGADTQYF.

The chain uses TRBV19 and TRBJ2-5, with 7 bases matching TRBD1. Germline lookup yields CDR1 LNHDA and CDR2 SQIVND (reference sequence). The CDR3 spans 15 residues. After removal of 5 bases from V and 5 bases from J, the junction contained 11 bases not matched to a gene. The CDR3 here is CASSVQGSLGETQYF. The CDR3 nucleotides are TGTGCCAGTAGTGTACAGGGGAGCCTTGGGGAGACCCAGTACTTC.

The chain is built from TRBV30 and TRBJ1-5, with 7 bases identical to TRBD1. Germline CDR1 and CDR2: GTSNPN and SVGIG (reference sequence). This CDR3 spans 15 amino acids. Trimming took 0 bases from V and 2 from J; bases not matched to a gene: 4. The CDR3 DNA reads as TGTGCCTGGAGTGTACAGACAGGGCGCAATCAGCCCCAGCATTTT. Amino acids: CAWSVQTGRNQPQHF.